These 5 T cell receptor beta chains were sequenced from one sample in a study of blood T cells in healthy people across ages. Primed by a sample-barcoded 5' primer and a J-beta primer mix, a second PCR proceeded for about 7 to 11 cycles. A single record per CDR3 protein comes from TCRdb applying MiXCR to the 5' RACE reads. This table holds some 1,500,000 distinct CDR3 sequences, roughly two fifths found once. Sequencing was done on a sample of blood. These receptors all stem from a woman under 30 in good health.

J is TRBJ1-2 and V is TRBV12-3 or TRBV12-4; no definite D call. V shed 4 bases and J shed 6 bases, with 15 bases lying between them. The CDR3 runs to 14 residues. CDR3: CASSSATPIHGYTF. DNA of the CDR3: TGTGCCAGCAGTTCAGCCACCCCCATTCATGGCTACACCTTC.

The rearrangement joins TRBV9 to TRBJ2-3; 11 positions match TRBD2. The V gene's germline CDR1 is SGDLS and CDR2 YYNGEE. The V segment lost 4 bases and the J segment 4 bases; nucleotides outside the gene matches: 14. The CDR3 is made up of 18 amino acids. The DNA of the CDR3 is TGTGCCAGCAGCCCCTATGCGTCACTAGCGGGAGTATCAGATACGCAGTATTTT. It codes for CASSPYASLAGVSDTQYF.

This clonotype was picked up a small number of times. CDR3 sequence: CSARDSSTYNEQFF. The DNA for the CDR3 is TGCAGTGCTAGGGACTCGAGCACCTACAATGAGCAGTTCTTC. The chain uses TRBV20-1 and TRBJ2-1, with D possibly matching TRBD2 (5 bases). V was trimmed by 3 bases and J by 2 bases, leaving 11 bases between them. From germline, CDR1 is DFQATT and CDR2 SNEGSKA (reference sequence). The CDR3 length is 14 residues.

The chain has TRBV25-1 and TRBJ2-7; D remains ambiguous. V lost 7 bases and J lost 7, with 14 bases in between. The CDR3 is 12 residues long. CDR1 and CDR2 (germline): MGHDK, SYGVNS. The CDR3 here is CASNSHRNEQYF. For the CDR3, the DNA is TGTGCCAGCAACTCACATCGCAATGAGCAGTACTTC.

The table lists this clonotype with a few counts. V gene TRBV7-9 combines with J gene TRBJ2-5; no reliable D call. The assigned J gene may be wrong: the sequence end matches TRBJ2-7 better. CDR3 size: 14 residues. Per germline, CDR1 SEHNR and CDR2 FQNEAQ (reference sequence). CDR3 loop: CASSLGASAYEQYF. The CDR3 DNA reads as TGTGCCAGCAGCTTAGGCGCCAGTGCCTACGAGCAGTACTTC.